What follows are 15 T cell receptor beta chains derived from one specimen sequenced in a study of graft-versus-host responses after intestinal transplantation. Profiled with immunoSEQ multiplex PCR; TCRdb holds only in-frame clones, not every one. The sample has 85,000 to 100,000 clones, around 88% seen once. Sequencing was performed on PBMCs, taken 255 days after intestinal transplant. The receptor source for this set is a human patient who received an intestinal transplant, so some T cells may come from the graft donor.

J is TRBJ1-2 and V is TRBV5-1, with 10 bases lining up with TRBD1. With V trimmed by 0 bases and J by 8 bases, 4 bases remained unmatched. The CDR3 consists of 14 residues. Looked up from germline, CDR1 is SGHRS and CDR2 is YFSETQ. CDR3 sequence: CASSLGDRGWGYTF. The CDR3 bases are TGCGCCAGCAGCTTGGGGGACAGGGGTTGGGGCTACACCTTC.

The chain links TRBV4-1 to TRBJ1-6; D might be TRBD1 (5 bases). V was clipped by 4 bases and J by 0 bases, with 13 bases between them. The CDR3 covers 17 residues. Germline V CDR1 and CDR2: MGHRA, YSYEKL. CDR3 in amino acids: CASSRNEGSSYNSPLHF. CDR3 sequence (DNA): TGCGCCAGCAGCCGAAACGAGGGGAGCTCCTATAATTCACCCCTCCACTTT.

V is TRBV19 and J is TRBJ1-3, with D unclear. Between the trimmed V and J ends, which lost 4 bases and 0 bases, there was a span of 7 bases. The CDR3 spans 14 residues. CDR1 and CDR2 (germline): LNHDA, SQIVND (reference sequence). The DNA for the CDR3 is TGTGCCAGTAGTAAACCGGACTCTGGAAACACCATATATTTT. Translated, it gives CASSKPDSGNTIYF.

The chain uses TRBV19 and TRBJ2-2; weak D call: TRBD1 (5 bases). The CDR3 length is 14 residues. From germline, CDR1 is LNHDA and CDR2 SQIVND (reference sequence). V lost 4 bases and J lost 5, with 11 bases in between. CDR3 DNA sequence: TGTGCCAGTAGTACTACAGGAAATACCGGGGAGCTGTTTTTT. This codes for CASSTTGNTGELFF.

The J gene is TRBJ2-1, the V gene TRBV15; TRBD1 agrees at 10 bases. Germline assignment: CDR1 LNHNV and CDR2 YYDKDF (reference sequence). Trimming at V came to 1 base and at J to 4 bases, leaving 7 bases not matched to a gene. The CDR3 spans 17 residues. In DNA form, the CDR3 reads TGTGCCACCAGCAGAGCAAGAGGACAGGGGGGATACAATGAGCAGTTCTTC. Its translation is CATSRARGQGGYNEQFF.

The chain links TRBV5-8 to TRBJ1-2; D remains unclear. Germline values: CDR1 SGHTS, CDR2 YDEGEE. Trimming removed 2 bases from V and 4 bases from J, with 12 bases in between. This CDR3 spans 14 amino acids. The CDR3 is CASSLSGDLYGYTF. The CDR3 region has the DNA TGTGCCAGCAGCTTATCCGGTGACCTCTATGGCTACACCTTC. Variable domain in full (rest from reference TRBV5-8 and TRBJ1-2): EAGVTQSPTHLIKTRGQQATLRCSPISGHTSVYWYQQALGLGLQFLLWYDEGEERNRGNFPPRFSGRQFPNYSSELNVNALELEDSALYLCASSLSGDLYGYTFGSGTRLTVV.

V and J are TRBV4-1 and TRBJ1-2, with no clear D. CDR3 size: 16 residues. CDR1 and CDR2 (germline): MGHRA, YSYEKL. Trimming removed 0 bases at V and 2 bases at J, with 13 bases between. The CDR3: CASSQEEAPRNYGYTF. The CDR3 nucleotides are TGCGCCAGCAGCCAAGAGGAGGCTCCTCGCAACTATGGCTACACCTTC.

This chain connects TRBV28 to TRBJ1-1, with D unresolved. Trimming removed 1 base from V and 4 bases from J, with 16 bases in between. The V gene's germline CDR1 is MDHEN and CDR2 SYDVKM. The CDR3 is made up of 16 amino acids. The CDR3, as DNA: TGTGCCAGCAGTTTATTGCCGGAGGACTGGGGCACTGAAGCTTTCTTT. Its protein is CASSLLPEDWGTEAFF.

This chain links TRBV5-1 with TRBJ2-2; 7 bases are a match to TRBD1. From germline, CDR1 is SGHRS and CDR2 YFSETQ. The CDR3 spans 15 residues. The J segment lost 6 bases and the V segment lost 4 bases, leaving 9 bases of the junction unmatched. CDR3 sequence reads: CASSTGTEPPGELFF. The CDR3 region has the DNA TGCGCCAGCAGCACCGGGACAGAACCGCCCGGGGAGCTGTTTTTT.

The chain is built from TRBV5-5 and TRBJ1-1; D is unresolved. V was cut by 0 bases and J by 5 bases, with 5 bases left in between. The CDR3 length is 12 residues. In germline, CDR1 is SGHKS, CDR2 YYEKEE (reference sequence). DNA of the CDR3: TGTGCCAGCAGCTTGGATGGTACTGAAGCTTTCTTT. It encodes CASSLDGTEAFF.

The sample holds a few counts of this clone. CDR3 loop: CASSLVASGGAYTDTQYF. The CDR3 bases are TGCGCCAGCAGCTTGGTGGCTAGCGGGGGGGCATACACAGATACGCAGTATTTT. The chain recombines TRBV5-1 with TRBJ2-3; 12 bases fit TRBD2. This CDR3 is 18 amino acids long. Trimming cost V 0 bases and J 2 bases; bases outside gene matches: 7. Germline V gene data show CDR1 as SGHRS and CDR2 as YFSETQ.

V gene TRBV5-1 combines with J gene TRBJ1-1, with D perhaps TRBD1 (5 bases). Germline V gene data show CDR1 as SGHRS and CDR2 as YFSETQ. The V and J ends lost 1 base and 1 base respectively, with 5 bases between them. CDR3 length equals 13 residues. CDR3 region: CASSLQGNTEAFF. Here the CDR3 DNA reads TGCGCCAGCAGCTTGCAGGGGAACACTGAAGCTTTCTTT.

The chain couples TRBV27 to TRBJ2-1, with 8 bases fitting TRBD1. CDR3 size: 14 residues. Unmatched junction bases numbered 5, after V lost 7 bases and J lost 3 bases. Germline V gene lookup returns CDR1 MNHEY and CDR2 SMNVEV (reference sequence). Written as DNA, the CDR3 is TGTGCCAGCACCACCGGGACAGGCTACAATGAGCAGTTCTTC. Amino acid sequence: CASTTGTGYNEQFF.

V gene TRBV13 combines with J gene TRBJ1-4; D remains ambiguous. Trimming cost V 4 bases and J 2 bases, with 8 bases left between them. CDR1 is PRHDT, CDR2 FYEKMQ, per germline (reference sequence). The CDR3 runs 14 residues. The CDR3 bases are TGTGCCAGCAGCTCCCGGGAGACTAATGAAAAACTGTTTTTT. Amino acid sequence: CASSSRETNEKLFF.

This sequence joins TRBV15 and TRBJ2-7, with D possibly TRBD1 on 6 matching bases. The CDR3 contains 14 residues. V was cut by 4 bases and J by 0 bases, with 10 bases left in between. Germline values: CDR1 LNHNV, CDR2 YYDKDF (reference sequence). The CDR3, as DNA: TGTGCCACCAGCAAATACAGGGACTCCTACGAGCAGTACTTC. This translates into CATSKYRDSYEQYF. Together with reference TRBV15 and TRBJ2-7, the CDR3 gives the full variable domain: DAMVIQNPRYQVTQFGKPVTLSCSQTLNHNVMYWYQQKSSQAPKLLFHYYDKDFNNEADTPDNFQSRRPNTSFCFLDIRSPGLGDTAMYLCATSKYRDSYEQYFGPGTRLTVT.